Listed below are T cell receptor beta chains from one sample, sequenced in a study of T cells expressing NK-cell markers. After re-calling the 5' RACE reads, TCRdb lists one entry per CDR3 protein, DNA absent. Its table records 450,000 to 600,000 distinct CDR3 sequences. Input material: blood T cells: a sorted CD56 or NKG2C T cell subset, CD4+ or CD8+ T cells, or bulk PBMC T cells (not recorded which). Source of these receptors: a man aged 18 to 30 in good health. Each CDR3 is given with its conserved first and last residue.

j_call | cdr3_length | v_call | cdr3_aa
TRBJ1-1 | 15 | TRBV29-1 | CSVDGTGTVNTEAFF
TRBJ2-7 | 16 | TRBV7-9 | CASSLGPGLAAYEQYF
TRBJ2-3 | 14 | TRBV15 | CATSRSSISDTQYF
TRBJ2-7 | 14 | TRBV20-1 | CSLKGFGASYEQYF
TRBJ2-3 | 13 | TRBV10-3 | CAIKDSSGDTQYF
TRBJ2-1 | 15 | TRBV20-1 | CSAAHTSGKPNEQFF
TRBJ1-6 | 14 | TRBV25-1 | CASSSDRDNSPLHF
TRBJ2-1 | 17 | TRBV11-2 | CASSLVLGTSGNIEQFF
TRBJ2-1 | 14 | TRBV7-9 | CASSQGGRRNEQFF
TRBJ2-3 | 15 | TRBV5-5 | CASSFPLAGMDTQYF
TRBJ2-5 | 13 | TRBV12-3/TRBV12-4 | CASRGYGQETQYF
TRBJ1-2 | 14 | TRBV24-1 | CATSEPGRLLGYTF
TRBJ2-3 | 15 | TRBV5-5 | CASSPIAGAPDTQYF
TRBJ2-5 | 19 | TRBV6-4 | CASSQPAGVNALGHGTQYF
TRBJ2-3 | 16 | TRBV10-3 | CAISGSDRGGTDTQYF
TRBJ1-1 | 12 | TRBV20-1 | CSALDGNTEAFF
TRBJ1-1 | 16 | TRBV20-1 | CSASGRSRSPNTEAFF
TRBJ1-5 | 17 | TRBV5-1 | CASSLGQGAYSNQPQHF
TRBJ2-3 | 14 | TRBV15 | CATSRRPSTYTQYF
TRBJ2-7 | 17 | TRBV24-1 | CATSGPGTIFGSYEQYF
TRBJ2-6 | 17 | TRBV12-3/TRBV12-4 | CASTGQGLTSGANVLTF
TRBJ2-1 | 17 | TRBV6-1 | CASSPRLAGGPIDEQFF
TRBJ2-7 | 13 | TRBV20-1 | CSAPFAGAGEQYF
TRBJ2-5 | 15 | TRBV12-3/TRBV12-4 | CASSWGGLYQETQYF
TRBJ1-1 | 15 | TRBV20-1 | CSARDRPLLNTEAFF
TRBJ1-2 | 15 | TRBV12-3/TRBV12-4 | CASSPSLTGAGGYTF
TRBJ2-1 | 15 | TRBV5-6 | CASSPLRDGGNEQFF
TRBJ1-5 | 15 | TRBV24-1 | CATSYPGNWGQPQHF
TRBJ2-7 | 14 | TRBV6-2/TRBV6-3 | CASSYVEEPYEQYF
TRBJ2-1 | 16 | TRBV25-1 | CASSDRRSGRDNEQFF
TRBJ2-1 | 22 | TRBV7-3 | CASSFTKYPGQRTLRSYNEQFF
TRBJ2-2 | 19 | TRBV24-1 | CATSDLRTAEGGNTGELFF
TRBJ2-2 | 13 | TRBV2 | CARLAQNTGELFF
TRBJ2-2 | 14 | TRBV19 | CASSTQGITGELFF
TRBJ2-1 | 16 | TRBV21-1 | CASPVPAGVGLNEQFF
TRBJ1-1 | 13 | TRBV2 | CASCRTPNTEAFF
TRBJ1-2 | 15 | TRBV4-2 | CASSQEDAGGDGYTF
TRBJ1-2 | 12 | TRBV11-2 | CASSLDVGGHTF
TRBJ2-2 | 16 | TRBV27 | CASSTLRTVGTGELFF
TRBJ2-1 | 13 | TRBV12-3/TRBV12-4 | CASSLGVGLGQFF
TRBJ1-3 | 16 | TRBV6-1 | CASKLFRESSGNTIYF
TRBJ2-1 | 16 | TRBV6-1 | CASSEGGRPTYNEQFF
TRBJ1-2 | 12 | TRBV6-2/TRBV6-3 | CASSNSRDGYTF
TRBJ2-7 | 15 | TRBV10-3 | CATAGSSGRLDEQYF
TRBJ2-3 | 17 | TRBV20-1 | CSARDAGRSRFTDTQYF
TRBJ2-2 | 15 | TRBV18 | CASSPSNRGAGELFF
TRBJ2-5 | 15 | TRBV13 | CASSLRVRAQETQYF
TRBJ2-1 | 13 | TRBV29-1 | CSTSLAGSGEQFF
TRBJ2-1 | 17 | TRBV5-6 | CASSPKLTSGKRDEQFF